Each of the 18 T cell receptor beta chains below was sequenced from the same sample in a study of shared clonotypes between healthy human individuals (dated by TCRdb to about 2020). Receptors were amplified or captured by the immunoSEQ multiplex PCR assay. The table comes from immuneACCESS by way of TCRdb, which keeps in-frame sequences with V and J called. Part of the clones is missing from these tables; in studies checked, under half for an unresolved V gene and the rest for unknown reasons. The table for this sample lists 2 million to 3 million clones; more than 85% of them were counted only once. Of the sample, approximately 0.37% falls within the top ten clones. The specimen sequenced was naive CD4+ T cells from PBMCs. The sample's cell subset or site label is to be understood as: CD45RA+ positively selected. These receptors came from a man aged 18 to 30 in good health. Some clones in this sample may be carry-over from other donors' samples.

The CDR3 sequence: CASSSHRTSGSFSGELFF. DNA for the CDR3: TGTGCCAGCAGCTCGCATAGGACTAGCGGGAGTTTCTCCGGGGAGCTGTTTTTT. The chain carries TRBV11-2 and TRBJ2-2; 13 bases agree with TRBD2. With V trimmed by 4 bases and J by 6 bases, 11 bases remained unmatched. Germline CDR1 reads SGHAT; CDR2 reads FQNNGV. There are 18 residues in the CDR3. The whole variable domain, filled in from reference TRBV11-2 and TRBJ2-2, reads EAGVAQSPRYKIIEKRQSVAFWCNPISGHATLYWYQQILGQGPKLLIQFQNNGVVDDSQLPKDRFSAERLKGVDSTLKIQPAKLEDSAVYLCASSSHRTSGSFSGELFFGEGSRLTVL.

This clone was seen a single time. This rearrangement joins TRBV5-1 to TRBJ2-1, with D unclear. This CDR3 comprises 13 residues. Germline V lookup: CDR1 SGHRS, CDR2 YFSETQ. V was shortened by 4 bases and J by 4 bases, with 9 bases between the two germline ends. The chain's CDR3 is CASSPHQYNEQFF. The CDR3, as DNA: TGCGCCAGCAGCCCCCACCAGTACAATGAGCAGTTCTTC.

This chain connects TRBV30 to TRBJ1-2; tentatively, D is TRBD1 (6 bases). From germline, CDR1 is GTSNPN and CDR2 SVGIG (reference sequence). The CDR3 consists of 14 residues. Trimming cost V 5 bases and J 4 bases, with 17 bases left between them. The CDR3: CAWGARGGSYGYTF. The CDR3 DNA follows: TGTGCCTGGGGGGCCCGAGGGGGTAGCTATGGCTACACCTTC.

This chain uses TRBV10-3 with TRBJ1-3, with D hard to call. With 10 bases removed from V and 2 bases from J, the gap between germline ends came to 12 bases. The CDR3 is made up of 13 amino acids. The germline CDR1 and CDR2 sequences are ENHRY and SYGVKD. The CDR3 spells CATISGAGNTIYF. CDR3 sequence (DNA): TGTGCCACCATTTCCGGCGCTGGAAACACCATATATTTT.

The chain links TRBV4-1 to TRBJ1-1; D possibly corresponds to TRBD1 (5 bases). Trimming cost V 4 bases and J 4 bases, with 13 bases left between them. Germline-derived CDR1 and CDR2 are MGHRA and YSYEKL. The CDR3 has 14 amino acids. This CDR3 reads CASSRGGGLTEAFF. For the CDR3, the DNA is TGCGCCAGCAGCCGCGGCGGGGGACTCACTGAAGCTTTCTTT.

This chain connects TRBV25-1 to TRBJ2-7; 14 bases map to TRBD2. Trimming cost V 4 bases and J 6 bases; bases outside gene matches: 8. Germline loops: CDR1 MGHDK, CDR2 SYGVNS. This CDR3 has 16 amino acids. CDR3 amino acids: CASSGRLAGGPREQYF. CDR3 DNA sequence: TGTGCCAGCAGTGGGAGACTAGCGGGAGGGCCACGCGAGCAGTACTTC.

CDR3 loop: CASSVGLTLNTEAFF. The CDR3, as DNA: TGTGCCAGCAGCGTGGGACTGACCTTGAACACTGAAGCTTTCTTT. The V gene is TRBV2, the J gene TRBJ1-1; a possible D gene is TRBD1 (5 bases). The length of the CDR3 is 15 residues. V was clipped by 6 bases and J by 0 bases, with 14 bases between them. The germline V gene has CDR1 SNHLY and CDR2 FYNNEI.

This clone has only one observation. The gene calls are TRBV28 and TRBJ1-4, with D unresolved. The CDR3 has 18 amino acids. Germline CDR1 MDHEN, CDR2 SYDVKM. V was pared by 5 bases and J by 7 bases, with 26 bases between. CDR3 bases: TGTGCCAGCAGTCCGGCAACCTTGTTCCCCTCTTGGGGTGAAAAACTGTTTTTT. Protein: CASSPATLFPSWGEKLFF.

The chain joins TRBV4-2 to TRBJ2-5; TRBD2 is a possible D gene (5 bases). Trimming pared 0 bases from V and 4 bases from J, leaving 12 bases between. CDR3 length equals 15 residues. Per germline, CDR1 LGHNA and CDR2 YNFKEQ. This chain's CDR3 is CASSQDVASRETQYF. CDR3 in DNA: TGTGCCAGCAGCCAAGATGTGGCTAGCCGAGAGACCCAGTACTTC.

J is TRBJ1-1 and V is TRBV7-2, with 9 bases lining up with TRBD1. The CDR3 spans 16 residues. CDR1 is SGHTA, CDR2 FQGNSA, per germline. Trimming at V came to 5 bases and at J to 2 bases, leaving 9 bases not matched to a gene. The CDR3 region is CASSLQSDRGNTEAFF. In DNA form, the CDR3 reads TGTGCCAGCAGCCTACAATCGGACAGGGGAAACACTGAAGCTTTCTTT.

V usage is TRBV11-2 and J usage is TRBJ2-3; 7 nucleotides match TRBD2. V trimming: 5 bases; J trimming: 1 base; junction bases outside the gene matches: 12. CDR3 length: 17 amino acids. The germline gives CDR1 SGHAT, CDR2 FQNNGV. CDR3 region: CASSITPSGIGTDTQYF. Here the CDR3 DNA reads TGTGCCAGCAGCATAACCCCAAGCGGGATAGGCACAGATACGCAGTATTTT.

The CDR3 region is CASSPPGLAARQYF. The CDR3 DNA is TGTGCCAGCAGCCCCCCGGGACTAGCGGCACGGCAGTACTTC. The J gene is TRBJ2-7, the V gene TRBV7-2; 11 bases line up with TRBD2. The CDR3 loop spans 14 amino acids. The germline gives CDR1 SGHTA, CDR2 FQGNSA. V trimming: 5 bases; J trimming: 9 bases; junction bases outside the gene matches: 9. The variable domain in full, completed from reference TRBV7-2 and TRBJ2-7, reads GAGVSQSPSNKVTEKGKDVELRCDPISGHTALYWYRQSLGQGLEFLIYFQGNSAPDKSGLPSDRFSAERTGGSVSTLTIQRTQQEDSAVYLCASSPPGLAARQYFGPGTRLTVT.

J is TRBJ2-1 and V is TRBV11-1; no clear D gene. Germline CDR1 is SGHAT and CDR2 is FQDESV (reference sequence). The CDR3 consists of 11 residues. V lost 7 bases, J lost 4 bases, and 5 bases lay in between. The CDR3 region is CASTSYNEQFF. CDR3 nucleotides: TGTGCCAGCACCAGTTACAATGAGCAGTTCTTC.

The chain employs TRBV28 and TRBJ1-5; weak D call: TRBD1 (5 bases). The germline V gene has CDR1 MDHEN and CDR2 SYDVKM. Trimming shortened V by 2 bases and J by 1 base, and 21 bases separated the two germline ends. This CDR3 has 19 residues. CDR3 coding DNA: TGTGCCAGCAGTTTAGAATACTACAGGCAGGGCCGAAGCAATCAGCCCCAGCATTTT. It specifies CASSLEYYRQGRSNQPQHF.

The chain couples TRBV23-1 to TRBJ1-2; the match to TRBD1 covers 7 bases. TRBV23-1 is an ORF for which the function is uncertain. This CDR3 comprises 16 residues. V shed 2 bases, J shed 6 bases, and the junction held 12 bases outside the gene matches. CDR3 DNA: TGCGCCAGCAGTCAACCGACAGGGAGATTCCTTGATGGCTACACCTTC. This translates into CASSQPTGRFLDGYTF.

The CDR3: CASRMDRSQETQYF. The DNA for the CDR3 is TGTGCCAGCAGGATGGACAGGTCCCAAGAGACCCAGTACTTC. V gene TRBV2 combines with J gene TRBJ2-5, with TRBD1 matching 7 bases. The length of the CDR3 is 14 residues. Trimming removed 6 bases from V and 1 base from J; junction bases left unmatched: 5. Germline V lookup: CDR1 SNHLY, CDR2 FYNNEI. The complete variable domain, with remaining parts taken from reference TRBV2 and TRBJ2-5, reads EPEVTQTPSHQVTQMGQEVILRCVPISNHLYFYWYRQILGQKVEFLVSFYNNEISEKSEIFDDQFSVERPDGSNFTLKIRSTKLEDSAMYFCASRMDRSQETQYFGPGTRLLVL.

The chain combines TRBV7-2 with TRBJ1-1; D perhaps matches TRBD1 (6 bases). Trimming removed 5 bases at V and 6 bases at J, with 19 bases between. CDR3 length: 15 residues. In germline, CDR1 is SGHTA, CDR2 FQGNSA. The CDR3 region has the DNA TGTGCCAGCAGCCCGCAGGGTTTGGGGGGCGCTGAAGCTTTCTTT. Residues: CASSPQGLGGAEAFF.

As regards this clone: This same CDR3 is encoded by further DNA sequences in the sample. This chain joins TRBV5-1 and TRBJ2-3; possibly TRBD1 or TRBD2 for D (5 bases each). Per germline, CDR1 SGHRS and CDR2 YFSETQ. Trimming removed 3 bases at V and 4 bases at J, with 6 bases between. There are 12 residues in the CDR3. CDR3 protein: CASSWGSDTQYF. The CDR3 DNA reads TGCGCCAGCAGCTGGGGGTCAGATACGCAGTATTTT.